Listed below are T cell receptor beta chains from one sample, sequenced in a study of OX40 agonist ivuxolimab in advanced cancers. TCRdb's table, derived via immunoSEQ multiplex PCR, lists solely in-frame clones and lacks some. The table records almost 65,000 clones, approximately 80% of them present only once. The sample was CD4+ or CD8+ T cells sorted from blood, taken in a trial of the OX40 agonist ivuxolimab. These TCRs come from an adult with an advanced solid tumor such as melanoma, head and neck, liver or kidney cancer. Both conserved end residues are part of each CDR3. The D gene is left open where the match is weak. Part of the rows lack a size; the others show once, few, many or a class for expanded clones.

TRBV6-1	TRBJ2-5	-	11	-	TGTGCCAGCAGTGATCAAGAGACCCAGTACTTC	CASSDQETQYF
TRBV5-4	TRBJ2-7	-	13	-	TGTGCCAGCAGCTTTATTGGCTCCTACGAGCAGTACTTC	CASSFIGSYEQYF
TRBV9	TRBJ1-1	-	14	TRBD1	TGTGCCAGCAGCGCCCGGACAGGGGGGAGTGAAGCTTTCTTT	CASSARTGGSEAFF
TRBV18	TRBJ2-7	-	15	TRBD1	TGTGCCAGCTCACCGACAGGGATCACCCCCTACGAGCAGTACTTC	CASSPTGITPYEQYF
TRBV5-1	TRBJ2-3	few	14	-	TGCGCCAGCAGCTTGGGTGGATACACAGATACGCAGTATTTT	CASSLGGYTDTQYF
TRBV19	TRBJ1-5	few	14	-	TGTGCCAGTAACGACGGGGGGAGCAATCAGCCCCAGCATTTT	CASNDGGSNQPQHF
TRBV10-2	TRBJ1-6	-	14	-	TGCGCCAGCAGTGAGGTGATCTTTAATTCACCCCTCCACTTT	CASSEVIFNSPLHF
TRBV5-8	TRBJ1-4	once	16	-	TGTGCCAGCAGCTTGGGGTCGTGGGGCCCTAATGAAAAACTGTTTTTT	CASSLGSWGPNEKLFF
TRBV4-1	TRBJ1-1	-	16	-	TGCGCCAGCAGCCAAGATGGGCATTTAGGTTACACTGAAGCTTTCTTT	CASSQDGHLGYTEAFF
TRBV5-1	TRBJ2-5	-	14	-	TGCGCCAGCAGCTTGTTGGAGGGAGTGGAGACCCAGTACTTC	CASSLLEGVETQYF
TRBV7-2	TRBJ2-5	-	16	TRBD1	TGTGCCAGCAGCTTAACCGGGACAGGGGCCCTGGTGACCCAGTACTTC	CASSLTGTGALVTQYF
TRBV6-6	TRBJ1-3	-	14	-	TGTGCCAGCTCGCCGGGACACTCTGGAAACACCATATATTTT	CASSPGHSGNTIYF
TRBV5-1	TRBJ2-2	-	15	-	TGCGCCAGCAGCTTGGGTGTAGGGGTCACCGGGGAGCTGTTTTTT	CASSLGVGVTGELFF
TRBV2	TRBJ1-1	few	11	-	TGTGCCAGACAGGCAAACACTGAAGCTTTCTTT	CARQANTEAFF
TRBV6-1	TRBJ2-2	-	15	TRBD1	TGTGCCAGCAGTGAACCGGGACAGGGGGCCGGGGAGCTGTTTTTT	CASSEPGQGAGELFF
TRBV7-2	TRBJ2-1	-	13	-	TGTGCCAGCAGTCTCGCTAGGTACAATGAGCAGTTCTTC	CASSLARYNEQFF